The 27 T cell receptor beta chains listed next were all sequenced from one sample in a study of OX40 agonist ivuxolimab in advanced cancers. Clones were read by immunoSEQ multiplex PCR, and TCRdb kept only the in-frame ones, dropping some. The sample shows around 70,000 clones, approximately 84% of them seen only once. Sequencing used CD4+ or CD8+ T cells sorted from blood, obtained in a trial of the OX40 agonist ivuxolimab. These receptors came from an adult with an advanced solid tumor such as melanoma, head and neck, liver or kidney cancer.

This chain connects TRBV18 to TRBJ2-5; D remains unclear. The germline V gene encodes CDR1 KGHSH and CDR2 LQKENI. Trimming left V 2 bases short and J 2 bases short, with 6 bases between. The CDR3 is made up of 13 amino acids. CDR3 region: CASSPSQQETQYF. Written as DNA, the CDR3 is TGTGCCAGCTCACCATCACAGCAAGAGACCCAGTACTTC. Filled out from reference TRBV18 and TRBJ2-5, the complete variable domain reads NAGVMQNPRHLVRRRGQEARLRCSPMKGHSHVYWYRQLPEEGLKFMVYLQKENIIDESGMPKERFSAEFPKEGPSILRIQQVVRGDSAAYFCASSPSQQETQYFGPGTRLLVL.

This rearrangement joins TRBV18 to TRBJ2-3; tentative D call: TRBD2 (6 bases). The CDR3 is made up of 13 amino acids. V dropped 6 bases and J dropped 6 bases, with 13 bases sitting between them. Germline V gene data show CDR1 as KGHSH and CDR2 as LQKENI. The CDR3 DNA follows: TGTGCCAGCTCGGGCGGGATCACGGATACGCAGTATTTT. Its protein product is CASSGGITDTQYF.

The gene calls are TRBV28 and TRBJ2-7; D remains ambiguous. The CDR3 spans 15 residues. V was pared by 6 bases and J by 5 bases, with 20 bases between. Germline-derived CDR1 and CDR2 are MDHEN and SYDVKM. CDR3 coding DNA: TGTGCCAGCAGCCCTCACGGATTCCTAAACGACGAGCAGTACTTC. Amino acids: CASSPHGFLNDEQYF.

For the CDR3, the DNA is TGTGCCAGCAGTGCCCATGGGGGCGCTAACTATGGCTACACCTTC. Its translation: CASSAHGGANYGYTF. This chain uses TRBV25-1 with TRBJ1-2; perhaps TRBD1 as D (6 bases). CDR1 and CDR2 (germline): MGHDK, SYGVNS. The CDR3 consists of 15 residues. Between the trimmed V and J ends, which lost 4 bases and 0 bases, there was a span of 12 bases.

The chain employs TRBV4-1 and TRBJ2-2; D is uncertain. Germline V gene lookup returns CDR1 MGHRA and CDR2 YSYEKL. The CDR3 spans 16 residues. V lost 1 base and J 0 bases, leaving 9 bases between the germline ends. The CDR3 nucleotides are TGCGCCAGCAGCCAAGCCCTGGCAGCGAACACCGGGGAGCTGTTTTTT. Encoded protein: CASSQALAANTGELFF.

The gene calls are TRBV6-5 and TRBJ2-1; D not resolved. Trimming stripped 2 bases from V and 2 bases from J, with 10 bases between. Germline CDR1 and CDR2: MNHEY and SVGAGI. The CDR3 has 15 residues. The CDR3 reads CASSYQADPYNEQFF. CDR3 in DNA: TGTGCCAGCAGTTACCAGGCAGATCCCTACAATGAGCAGTTCTTC.

This sequence joins TRBV4-2 and TRBJ2-1; 14 bases are a match to TRBD2. The CDR3 is made up of 14 amino acids. Trimming removed 1 base from V and 14 bases from J; junction bases left unmatched: 4. Germline V gene sequence: CDR1 LGHNA, CDR2 YNFKEQ. CDR3 nucleotides: TGTGCCAGCAGCCAAGGGACTAGCGGGGGGTGGAAGTTCTTC. It specifies CASSQGTSGGWKFF.

V usage is TRBV10-2 and J usage is TRBJ2-4; D possibly corresponds to TRBD1 (6 bases). V was trimmed by 4 bases and J by 6 bases, leaving 19 bases between them. CDR3 length: 16 amino acids. Per the germline V gene, CDR1 is WSHSY and CDR2 is SAAADI. In DNA form, the CDR3 reads TGCGCCAGCAGTGTTTCTTCCAGGACAGCTACAAACATTCAGTACTTC. Translated, it gives CASSVSSRTATNIQYF.

CDR3 loop: CASRPGALQETQYF. The DNA of the CDR3 is TGCGCCAGCCGGCCGGGGGCCCTACAAGAGACCCAGTACTTC. The chain employs TRBV5-1 and TRBJ2-5; D tentatively reads TRBD1 or TRBD2 (6 bases each). Deletions cut 7 bases from V and 2 bases from J, with 15 bases between. This CDR3 region has 14 residues. CDR1 and CDR2 (germline): SGHRS, YFSETQ.

The chain uses TRBV9 and TRBJ2-2; D is undetermined. The germline V and J ends were trimmed by 2 bases and 6 bases, with 8 bases remaining between them. Germline lookup yields CDR1 SGDLS and CDR2 YYNGEE. This CDR3 has 13 amino acids. The CDR3 loop reads CASSVVESGELFF. CDR3 nucleotides: TGTGCCAGCAGCGTCGTAGAATCCGGGGAGCTGTTTTTT.

The chain combines TRBV7-3 with TRBJ2-1; TRBD1 agrees at 10 bases. Germline V CDR1 and CDR2: SGHTA, FQGTGA. V lost 0 bases and J lost 5; bases outside the gene matches: 1. The CDR3 sequence is 15 residues long. The CDR3 is CASSLTGTGDNEQFF. In nucleotides, the CDR3 is TGTGCCAGCAGCTTAACCGGGACAGGGGACAATGAGCAGTTCTTC.

The rearrangement joins TRBV5-1 to TRBJ1-1; D unclear. Germline V gene data show CDR1 as SGHRS and CDR2 as YFSETQ. The length of the CDR3 is 12 residues. Trimming removed 3 bases at V and 1 base at J, with 4 bases between. The CDR3 is CASSYGNTEAFF. As DNA, the CDR3 is TGCGCCAGCAGCTATGGGAACACTGAAGCTTTCTTT.

The genes are TRBV7-2 and TRBJ1-1; D call uncertain. Germline loops: CDR1 SGHTA, CDR2 FQGNSA. The length of the CDR3 is 13 residues. With 5 bases removed from V and 1 base from J, the gap between germline ends came to 8 bases. The CDR3 region has the DNA TGTGCCAGCAGCCAAAGGAGGAACACTGAAGCTTTCTTT. This encodes CASSQRRNTEAFF.

The gene calls are TRBV5-1 and TRBJ2-5; TRBD1 is a possible D gene (7 bases). The germline V gene encodes CDR1 SGHRS and CDR2 YFSETQ. Trimming stripped 3 bases from V and 5 bases from J, with 20 bases between. The CDR3 runs to 16 residues. The CDR3 DNA is TGCGCCAGCAGCTCCCAACCCCCGACAGGGAGGGAGACCCAGTACTTC. Protein sequence: CASSSQPPTGRETQYF.

This clone appeared once. The rearrangement joins TRBV4-3 to TRBJ2-7; D is unresolved. Germline CDR1 is LGHNA and CDR2 is YSLEER. The germline V and J ends were trimmed by 0 bases and 3 bases, with 9 bases remaining between them. The CDR3 runs 14 residues. CDR3 protein: CASSQEQYDYEQYF. The CDR3 DNA reads as TGCGCCAGCAGCCAAGAACAGTATGACTACGAGCAGTACTTC.

The genes are TRBV4-1 and TRBJ2-3; no clear D gene. The germline CDR1 and CDR2 sequences are MGHRA and YSYEKL. The ends were cut back, 6 bases at V and 6 bases at J, with 16 bases in the middle. This CDR3 is 14 amino acids long. For the CDR3, the DNA is TGCGCCAGCAGTTCACGGTGGCCCGCTGATACGCAGTATTTT. The encoded protein is CASSSRWPADTQYF.

This clone was seen once. This rearrangement joins TRBV7-3 to TRBJ2-1, with TRBD2 matching over 13 bases. The germline V gene encodes CDR1 SGHTA and CDR2 FQGTGA. This CDR3 has 15 amino acids. The ends lost 5 bases at V and 3 bases at J; junction bases unmatched: 1. The CDR3 DNA reads TGTGCCAGCAGCCGGACTAGCGGGAGCTACAATGAGCAGTTCTTC. Its translation is CASSRTSGSYNEQFF.

The V gene is TRBV19, the J gene TRBJ2-1; weak D call: TRBD2 (6 bases). V was trimmed by 0 bases and J by 4 bases, leaving 16 bases between them. This CDR3 spans 17 amino acids. CDR1 is LNHDA and CDR2 is SQIVND in the germline V gene (reference sequence). CDR3 protein: CASSIDSMRRAYNEQFF. The DNA of the CDR3 is TGTGCCAGTAGTATAGATAGTATGAGGAGGGCGTACAATGAGCAGTTCTTC.

This clone was picked up a small number of times. The V call is TRBV7-2, the J call TRBJ1-1; weak D call: TRBD1 (6 bases). V dropped 5 bases and J dropped 10 bases, with 14 bases sitting between them. Per the germline V gene, CDR1 is SGHTA and CDR2 is FQGNSA. There are 12 residues in the CDR3. CDR3 in DNA: TGTGCCAGCAGCCGAGACAGGCGGGGAGCTTTCTTT. Its translation is CASSRDRRGAFF.

The chain has TRBV2 and TRBJ1-2, with a possible D match to TRBD1 (6 bases). The CDR3 totals 15 residues. Trimming removed 4 bases from V and 0 bases from J, with 12 bases in between. In germline, CDR1 is SNHLY, CDR2 FYNNEI. The CDR3 protein is CASSGKDRANYGYTF. In DNA form, the CDR3 reads TGTGCCAGCAGTGGAAAGGACAGAGCTAACTATGGCTACACCTTC. Full variable domain (missing parts from reference TRBV2 and TRBJ1-2): EPEVTQTPSHQVTQMGQEVILRCVPISNHLYFYWYRQILGQKVEFLVSFYNNEISEKSEIFDDQFSVERPDGSNFTLKIRSTKLEDSAMYFCASSGKDRANYGYTFGSGTRLTVV.

This chain connects TRBV28 to TRBJ1-5; D is possibly TRBD1 (5 bases). Looked up from germline, CDR1 is MDHEN and CDR2 is SYDVKM. This CDR3 contains 16 residues. V was clipped by 6 bases and J by 3 bases, with 18 bases between them. CDR3 sequence reads: CASRGGTHQNNQPQHF. DNA for the CDR3: TGTGCCAGCAGGGGAGGGACTCACCAAAACAATCAGCCCCAGCATTTT.

V is TRBV6-5 and J is TRBJ2-3; possible D gene TRBD1, 5 bases. Per the germline V gene, CDR1 is MNHEY and CDR2 is SVGAGI. This CDR3 is built from 16 residues. V lost 0 bases, J lost 1 base, and 11 bases lay in between. CDR3: CASSYSNWGGTDTQYF. CDR3 nucleotide sequence: TGTGCCAGCAGTTACTCGAATTGGGGCGGCACAGATACGCAGTATTTT.

The gene calls are TRBV7-3 and TRBJ2-6; tentatively, D is TRBD2 (6 bases). Germline lookup yields CDR1 SGHTA and CDR2 FQGTGA. Between the trimmed V and J ends, which lost 0 bases and 0 bases, there was a span of 12 bases. The CDR3 is made up of 18 amino acids. CDR3 nucleotides: TGTGCCAGCAGCTTAACGCCGGGACTGCACTCTGGGGCCAACGTCCTGACTTTC. It codes for CASSLTPGLHSGANVLTF.

The CDR3 is CATQGNTGELFF. In DNA form, the CDR3 reads TGTGCCACACAGGGGAACACCGGGGAGCTGTTTTTT. The chain recombines TRBV15 with TRBJ2-2, with D perhaps TRBD1 (6 bases). Germline CDR1 LNHNV, CDR2 YYDKDF (reference sequence). V lost 9 bases, J lost 1 base, and 6 bases lay in between. The CDR3 runs 12 residues.

The rearrangement joins TRBV4-1 to TRBJ1-1; D unclear. V was clipped by 1 base and J by 6 bases, with 15 bases between them. Germline values: CDR1 MGHRA, CDR2 YSYEKL. CDR3 length: 15 residues. Here the CDR3 DNA reads TGCGCCAGCAGCCAAGTAAACGCTCGTCCCGCTGAAGCTTTCTTT. This sequence encodes CASSQVNARPAEAFF.

The V and J genes are TRBV6-5 and TRBJ1-1, with D possibly TRBD1 on 6 matching bases. Between the trimmed V and J ends, which lost 7 bases and 1 base, there was a span of 13 bases. The CDR3 is 14 residues long. Per the germline V gene, CDR1 is MNHEY and CDR2 is SVGAGI. CDR3 nucleotides: TGTGCCAGCACTAGGGGGGGGTCGAACACTGAAGCTTTCTTT. This translates into CASTRGGSNTEAFF.

About this clone itself: One end of the junction varies from germline; a read error may be responsible. As DNA, the CDR3 is TGCGCCAGCAGCCAGGGGACAGAAAATAGCAATCAGCCCCAGCATTTT. Translation: CASSQGTENSNQPQHF. The V gene is TRBV7-9, the J gene TRBJ1-5; 7 bases line up with TRBD1. The germline V gene encodes CDR1 SEHNR and CDR2 FQNEAQ (reference sequence). The CDR3 extends over 16 amino acids. Complete variable domain (other parts from reference TRBV7-9 and TRBJ1-5): DTGVSQNPRHKITKRGQNVTFRCDPISEHNRLYWYRQTLGQGPEFLTYFQNEAQLEKSRLLSDRFSAERPKGSFSTLEIQRTEQGDSAMYLCASSQGTENSNQPQHFGDGTRLSIL.